A selection of T cell receptor beta chains follows, all from one sample in a study of T-cell memory formation after mild COVID-19. Each CDR3 protein gets one entry after TCRdb re-called the 5' RACE reads with MiXCR. This table has about 240,000 distinct CDR3 sequences, 7.5% to 10% appearing once. Specimen: PBMCs or a T cell subset sorted from them (not recorded which). All receptors derive from a man aged 18-30 years who had mild COVID-19 (a few samples of this study predate the infection). Cell type and time point are not known. The CDR3 runs from the conserved cysteine through the conserved F or W. The order of the fields is V gene, D gene, J gene, clone size, CDR3 DNA, CDR3 protein. D genes are given only for firm matches. Clone sizes are given selectively: once, few, many, or a class where the clone is expanded.

>TRBV11-2|NA|TRBJ2-3|once
TGTGCCAGCAGCACCCACAGGGTCAGCACAGATACGCAGTATTTT
CASSTHRVSTDTQYF
>TRBV3-1|NA|TRBJ1-5|NA
TGTGCCAGCAGCCAGGCCGCCCGGGGGACCCAGCTTTTT
CASSQAARGTQLF
>TRBV20-1|NA|TRBJ1-2|many
TGCAGTGCTAGGGAAAACAGTGGCTACACCTTC
CSARENSGYTF
>TRBV15|NA|TRBJ2-2|few
TGTGCCACCAGCAGAGATCACGACTCCCTGAGCGGGGAGCTGTTTTTT
CATSRDHDSLSGELFF
>TRBV5-1|NA|TRBJ2-5|NA
TGCGCCAGCAGCCTGGGCGAGGCCCAGACCCAGTACTTC
CASSLGEAQTQYF
>TRBV19|NA|TRBJ1-2|NA
TGTGCCAGTAGTCTCCGGGACAACTCCTATGGCTACACCTTC
CASSLRDNSYGYTF
>TRBV2|TRBD1|TRBJ1-1|few
TGTGCCAGCAGTGGAAGACAGGGTAGCGCTGAAGCTTTCTTT
CASSGRQGSAEAFF
>TRBV5-1|TRBD2|TRBJ2-1|NA
TGCGCCAGCAGCTTGTCGCAGCGGGGGGGTGGTGAGCAGTTCTTC
CASSLSQRGGGEQFF
>TRBV2|NA|TRBJ2-1|NA
TGTGCCAGCCATGGGGACTCCTACAATGAGCAGTTCTTC
CASHGDSYNEQFF
>TRBV5-1|NA|TRBJ2-3|few
TGCGCCAGCAGCTCTCCTGGGGGGGGGCGCGCAGATACGCAGTATTTT
CASSSPGGGRADTQYF
>TRBV7-8|NA|TRBJ2-7|few
TGTGCCAGCAGCTTAGGACTCCAATACGAGCAGTACTTC
CASSLGLQYEQYF
>TRBV6-5|TRBD2|TRBJ2-1|many
TGTGCCAGCAGCCTAACCGGGACTAGCGGGATATCGGGCAATGAGCAGTTCTTC
CASSLTGTSGISGNEQFF
>TRBV5-1|TRBD1|TRBJ2-3|NA
TGCGCCAGCAGCGCCGGGACAGGGAGAAGCCACTTCACAGATACGCAGTATTTT
CASSAGTGRSHFTDTQYF
>TRBV29-1|TRBD1|TRBJ2-5|NA
TGCAGCGCCGCGACAGGGCGAGAGACCCAGTACTTC
CSAATGRETQYF
>TRBV18|TRBD2|TRBJ2-7|NA
TGTGCCAGCTCACCCGGACTAGGGGAGCAGTACTTC
CASSPGLGEQYF
>TRBV5-4|NA|TRBJ2-3|NA
TGTGCCAGCAGCCGGACAGCACTCACAGATACGCAGTATTTT
CASSRTALTDTQYF
>TRBV4-3|NA|TRBJ1-2|few
TGCGCCAGCAGCCAAGGGGAGGGAAGAACCCCCTATGGCTACACCTTC
CASSQGEGRTPYGYTF
>TRBV20-1|NA|TRBJ1-4|few
TGCAGTGCTCCGGACGGTGCAACTAATGAAAAACTGTTTTTT
CSAPDGATNEKLFF
>TRBV6-5|NA|TRBJ1-3|NA
TGTGCCAGCAGTTACTCAGGCAGTCCCGACTCTGGAAACACCATATATTTT
CASSYSGSPDSGNTIYF
>TRBV4-2|NA|TRBJ2-6|many
TGTGCCAGCAGCTCCGAGTGGGCTTCTGGGGCCAACGTCCTGACTTTC
CASSSEWASGANVLTF
>TRBV7-9|NA|TRBJ2-3|many
TGTGCCAGCAGGTTAAACCGGACGGCTAGCACAGATACGCAGTATTTT
CASRLNRTASTDTQYF
>TRBV24-1|TRBD1|TRBJ2-1|NA
TGTGCCACCAGTGACGGCAGGGGGCTGTTTGAGCAGTTCTTC
CATSDGRGLFEQFF
>TRBV18|TRBD1|TRBJ1-1|few
TGTGCCAGCGAATCGCAGGGGGTCATGAACACTGAAGCTTTCTTT
CASESQGVMNTEAFF
>TRBV28|TRBD2|TRBJ2-3|once
TGTGCCAGCAGCTGGGGACTAGCGGGGGGTTTCACAGATACGCAGTATTTT
CASSWGLAGGFTDTQYF
>TRBV7-2|NA|TRBJ2-3|many
TGTGCCAGCAGCTTAGAGGTGGGACGGAATACGCAGTATTTT
CASSLEVGRNTQYF
>TRBV12-3/TRBV12-4|TRBD2|TRBJ2-5|NA
TGTGCCAGCAGTTGGACTAGCTGGAAGACCCAGTACTTC
CASSWTSWKTQYF
>TRBV6-5|TRBD1|TRBJ1-1|few
TGTGCCAGCAGTCACAGGGGGGACACTGAAGCTTTCTTT
CASSHRGDTEAFF
>TRBV9|NA|TRBJ2-3|few
TGTGCCAGCAGCGTAGCGAGGTCTAGCACAGATACGCAGTATTTT
CASSVARSSTDTQYF
>TRBV7-2|NA|TRBJ1-1|many
TGTGCCAGCAGCTTATCAGAAAACACTGAAGCTTTCTTT
CASSLSENTEAFF
>TRBV19|NA|TRBJ2-7|NA
TGTGCCAGTAGTGAGCGGACCTACGAGCAGTACTTC
CASSERTYEQYF
>TRBV4-2|TRBD1|TRBJ1-1|NA
TGTGCCAGCAGCCAACGAACAGGGGGAATCAGTGAAGCTTTCTTT
CASSQRTGGISEAFF
>TRBV5-6|NA|TRBJ2-6|NA
TGTGCCAGCAGCTTGACGGGGTTATCTGGGGCCAACGTCCTGACTTTC
CASSLTGLSGANVLTF
>TRBV12-3/TRBV12-4|TRBD2|TRBJ2-3|NA
TGTGCCAGCAGTTTTACTGAGACTAGCGGCACAGATACGCAGTATTTT
CASSFTETSGTDTQYF
>TRBV6-1|NA|TRBJ1-1|few
TGTGCCAGCAGTGAAACAGGCGGGAACACTGAAGCTTTCTTT
CASSETGGNTEAFF
>TRBV29-1|TRBD2|TRBJ2-3|few
TGCAGCGTCAAAGGGGTGCGGGGGGGCAGCACAGATACGCAGTATTTT
CSVKGVRGGSTDTQYF
>TRBV18|NA|TRBJ2-1|NA
TGTGCCAGCTCACCTCGGGACTCCGACCCGAGCTCCTACAATGAGCAGTTCTTC
CASSPRDSDPSSYNEQFF
>TRBV20-1|NA|TRBJ2-1|many
TGCAGTGCTAGATATGGGGGTGGTTACCTAAACTATAATGAGCAGTTCTTC
CSARYGGGYLNYNEQFF
>TRBV7-9|TRBD1|TRBJ2-2|NA
TGTGCCAGCACCGGACAGGGATGGGGCACCGGGGAGCTGTTTTTT
CASTGQGWGTGELFF
>TRBV28|TRBD1|TRBJ1-2|NA
TGTGCCAGCAGTCTCACGGGACAGGGGACCTATGGCTACACCTTC
CASSLTGQGTYGYTF
>TRBV6-5|NA|TRBJ2-1|few
TGTGCCAGCACGGGCAGACTAAGCTCCTACAATGAGCAGTTCTTC
CASTGRLSSYNEQFF
>TRBV20-1|NA|TRBJ2-7|NA
TGCAGTGCTAGAGTCGGTGGGGGGCTCTCCTACGAGCAGTACTTC
CSARVGGGLSYEQYF
>TRBV12-3/TRBV12-4|TRBD1|TRBJ2-5|NA
TGTGCCAGCAGTCTGCAGGGGGCGGAGACCCAGTACTTC
CASSLQGAETQYF
>TRBV20-1|NA|TRBJ1-6|NA
TGCAGTGCTAGAGATGGGGCCAGGGCCTATAATTCACCCCTCCACTTT
CSARDGARAYNSPLHF